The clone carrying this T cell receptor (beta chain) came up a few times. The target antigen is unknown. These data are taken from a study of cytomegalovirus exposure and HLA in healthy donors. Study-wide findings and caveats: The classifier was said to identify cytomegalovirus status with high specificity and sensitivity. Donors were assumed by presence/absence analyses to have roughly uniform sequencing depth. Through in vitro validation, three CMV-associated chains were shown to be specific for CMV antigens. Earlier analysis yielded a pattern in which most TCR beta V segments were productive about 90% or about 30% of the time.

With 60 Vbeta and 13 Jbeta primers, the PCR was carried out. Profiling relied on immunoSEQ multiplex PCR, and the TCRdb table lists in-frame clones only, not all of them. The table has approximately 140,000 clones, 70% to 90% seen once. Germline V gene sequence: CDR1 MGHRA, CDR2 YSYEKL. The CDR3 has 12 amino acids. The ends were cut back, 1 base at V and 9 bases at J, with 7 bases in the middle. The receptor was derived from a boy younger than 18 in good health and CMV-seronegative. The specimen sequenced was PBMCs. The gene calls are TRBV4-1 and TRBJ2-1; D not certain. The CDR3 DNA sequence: TGCGCCAGCAGCCAAGTTCCCTCTGAGCAGTTCTTC. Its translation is CASSQVPSEQFF.